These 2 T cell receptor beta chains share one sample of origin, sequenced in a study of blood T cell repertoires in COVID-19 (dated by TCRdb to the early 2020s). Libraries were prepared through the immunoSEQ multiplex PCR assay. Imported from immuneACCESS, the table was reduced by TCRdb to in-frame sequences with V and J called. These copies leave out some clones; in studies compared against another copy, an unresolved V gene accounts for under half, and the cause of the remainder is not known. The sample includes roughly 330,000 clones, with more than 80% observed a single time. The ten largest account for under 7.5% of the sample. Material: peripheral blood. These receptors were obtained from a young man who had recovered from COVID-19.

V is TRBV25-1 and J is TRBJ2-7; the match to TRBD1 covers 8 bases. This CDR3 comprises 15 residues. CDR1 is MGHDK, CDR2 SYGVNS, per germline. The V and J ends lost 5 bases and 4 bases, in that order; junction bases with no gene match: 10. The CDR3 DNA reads TGTGCCAGCAGTCCCAGGGGCAGGGGGCGGTACGAGCAGTACTTC. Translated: CASSPRGRGRYEQYF.

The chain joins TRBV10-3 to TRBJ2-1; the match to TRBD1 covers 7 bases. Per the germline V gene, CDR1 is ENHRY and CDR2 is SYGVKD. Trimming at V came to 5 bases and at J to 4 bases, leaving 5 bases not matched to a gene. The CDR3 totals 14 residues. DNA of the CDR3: TGTGCCATCAGTACCGGGACAGAGTACAATGAGCAGTTCTTC. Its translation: CAISTGTEYNEQFF.